These 15 T cell receptor beta chains share one sample of origin, sequenced in a study of T cells in Graves' hyperthyroidism and ophthalmopathy. Authors of the study amplified TCR beta CDR3 regions from RNA transcripts. Initially, a first-round RT-PCR of the TCR CDR3 employed the HTBI primer set. TCRdb reanalysed the multiplex PCR reads using MiXCR and keeps one entry per CDR3 protein. The table lists around 610,000 distinct CDR3 sequences, under 15% of them singletons. The sequenced sample was blood. All receptors derive from a woman aged 40 to 50 with Graves' ophthalmopathy.

This clonotype showed up many times. The chain links TRBV19 to TRBJ1-1; D is unclear. V was cut by 9 bases and J by 0 bases, with 11 bases left in between. The CDR3 has 13 amino acids. Germline CDR1 is LNHDA and CDR2 is SQIVND (reference sequence). DNA for the CDR3: TGTGCCAGCAGGACGTTCATGAACACTGAAGCTTTCTTT. This translates into CASRTFMNTEAFF.

V gene TRBV28 combines with J gene TRBJ1-1; 8 bases align to TRBD1. Germline V CDR1 and CDR2: MDHEN, SYDVKM. V gave up 2 bases and J gave up 7 bases; unmatched junction bases: 3. This CDR3 comprises 13 residues. CDR3 DNA sequence: TGTGCCAGCAGTTTACAGGGGGCCGATGAAGCTTTCTTT. Translating it yields CASSLQGADEAFF. The whole variable domain, remainder taken from reference TRBV28 and TRBJ1-1, is DVKVTQSSRYLVKRTGEKVFLECVQDMDHENMFWYRQDPGLGLRLIYFSYDVKMKEKGDIPEGYSVSREKKERFSLILESASTNQTSMYLCASSLQGADEAFFGQGTRLTVV.

This clonotype was picked up many times. The chain joins TRBV10-3 to TRBJ1-1; the D gene is possibly TRBD1 (5 bases). Germline CDR1 reads ENHRY; CDR2 reads SYGVKD. This CDR3 comprises 14 residues. Trimming cost V 0 bases and J 5 bases, with 10 bases left between them. The DNA for the CDR3 is TGTGCCATCAGTGAGTCGACGGGGGTAACTGAAGCTTTCTTT. Translation gives CAISESTGVTEAFF.

This clonotype occurred a few times. This chain links TRBV5-6 with TRBJ2-4; no clear D. Germline V gene data show CDR1 as SGHDT and CDR2 as YYEEEE. Trimming took off 0 bases at V and 0 bases at J, with 10 bases between the two ends. The CDR3 length is 16 residues. The CDR3 spells CASSLGSLIAKNIQYF. The DNA for the CDR3 is TGTGCCAGCAGCTTGGGGTCATTGATAGCCAAAAACATTCAGTACTTC. Together with reference TRBV5-6 and TRBJ2-4, the CDR3 gives the full variable domain: DAGVTQSPTHLIKTRGQQVTLRCSPKSGHDTVSWYQQALGQGPQFIFQYYEEEERQRGNFPDRFSGHQFPNYSSELNVNALLLGDSALYLCASSLGSLIAKNIQYFGAGTRLSVL.

The V gene is TRBV7-3, the J gene TRBJ2-3; the match to TRBD1 covers 8 bases. Germline CDR1 and CDR2: SGHTA and FQGTGA. The trim removed 5 bases at V and 1 base at J, leaving 8 bases unmatched. The CDR3 sequence is 16 residues long. This chain's CDR3 is CASSLGTGLGTDTQYF. CDR3 nucleotides: TGTGCCAGCAGCCTCGGGACAGGCCTTGGCACAGATACGCAGTATTTT.

The table lists this clonotype with many counts. The V gene is TRBV20-1, the J gene TRBJ1-1; no reliable D call. The CDR3 has 12 amino acids. The V end was cut by 3 bases, the J end by 4 bases, with 9 bases between. Germline V CDR1 and CDR2: DFQATT, SNEGSKA (reference sequence). The CDR3 reads CSASRGFTEAFF. As DNA, the CDR3 is TGCAGTGCTAGTAGAGGGTTCACTGAAGCTTTCTTT.

This clonotype was detected ten times or more. The V and J genes are TRBV27 and TRBJ2-7; D is uncertain. V was pared by 5 bases and J by 1 base, with 9 bases between. The CDR3 covers 13 residues. The germline CDR1 and CDR2 sequences are MNHEY and SMNVEV (reference sequence). The CDR3 loop is CASSPHGSYEQYF. For the CDR3, the DNA is TGTGCCAGCAGTCCGCATGGTTCCTACGAGCAGTACTTC.

This clonotype has at least ten counts. V is TRBV19 and J is TRBJ1-5; 8 bases match TRBD1. There are 16 residues in the CDR3. Unmatched junction bases numbered 13, after V lost 6 bases and J lost 6 bases. CDR1 and CDR2 (germline): LNHDA, SQIVND (reference sequence). The CDR3 loop is CASSTSDRGEGQPQHF. The CDR3 region has the DNA TGTGCCAGTAGCACCAGTGACAGGGGAGAGGGTCAGCCCCAGCATTTT.

This clonotype was counted many times. V is TRBV28 and J is TRBJ2-7; weak D call: TRBD2 (5 bases). Looked up from germline, CDR1 is MDHEN and CDR2 is SYDVKM. Trimming removed 4 bases from V and 2 bases from J, with 18 bases in between. The CDR3 consists of 16 residues. CDR3 region: CASSSYSEAGAYEQYF. In nucleotides, the CDR3 is TGTGCCAGCAGTTCCTATTCGGAGGCCGGGGCCTACGAGCAGTACTTC.

This clonotype was seen ten or more times. The chain links TRBV6-2 or TRBV6-3 to TRBJ2-7; no definite D call. This CDR3 spans 13 amino acids. Trimming took 6 bases from V and 0 from J, leaving 9 bases between them. Per germline, CDR1 MNHEY and CDR2 SVGEGT. The CDR3 is CASRERSSYEQYF. The CDR3, as DNA: TGTGCCAGCAGGGAAAGAAGCTCCTACGAGCAGTACTTC.

This clonotype has at least ten counts. The J gene is TRBJ1-3, the V gene TRBV11-2; possibly TRBD1 for D (5 bases). V lost 5 bases, J lost 2 bases, and 7 bases lay in between. This CDR3 spans 13 amino acids. From germline, CDR1 is SGHAT and CDR2 FQNNGV. The CDR3 bases are TGTGCCAGCAGCCAAGGGGCTGGAAACACCATATATTTT. Protein product: CASSQGAGNTIYF.

This clonotype was seen ten or more times. The chain recombines TRBV6-6 with TRBJ2-7; weak D call: TRBD2 (5 bases). This CDR3 contains 14 residues. CDR1 and CDR2 (germline): MNHNY, SVGAGI (reference sequence). The V end was cut by 5 bases, the J end by 2 bases, with 13 bases between. The DNA for the CDR3 is TGTGCCAGCAGTAATCCCGACGGGACCTACGAGCAGTACTTC. Its protein product is CASSNPDGTYEQYF.

This clonotype showed up many times. The chain recombines TRBV27 with TRBJ1-5; TRBD1 matches at 7 bases. Germline V CDR1 and CDR2: MNHEY, SMNVEV (reference sequence). V was pared by 4 bases and J by 3 bases, with 3 bases of the junction left unmatched. The CDR3 is 14 residues long. Here the CDR3 DNA reads TGTGCCAGCAGTTCCGGGACAGCCAATCAGCCCCAGCATTTT. Translation: CASSSGTANQPQHF.

This clonotype was counted ten times or more. CDR3: CASSLQPLAGAETQYF. The DNA for the CDR3 is TGTGCCAGCAGCTTACAGCCGCTAGCGGGAGCTGAGACCCAGTACTTC. V gene TRBV7-2 combines with J gene TRBJ2-5, with 10 bases identical to TRBD2. J lost 5 bases, V lost 2 bases, and 8 bases had no gene match. Germline V gene lookup returns CDR1 SGHTA and CDR2 FQGNSA. The CDR3 consists of 16 residues.

This clonotype showed up many times. J is TRBJ1-5 and V is TRBV6-6; 10 bases agree with TRBD1. In germline, CDR1 is MNHNY, CDR2 SVGAGI (reference sequence). After removal of 5 bases from V and 0 bases from J, the junction contained 16 bases not matched to a gene. The CDR3 is 20 residues long. Here the CDR3 reads CASSPIGTGVFLHSNQPQHF. The CDR3, as DNA: TGTGCCAGCAGTCCTATCGGGACAGGGGTCTTTCTACATAGCAATCAGCCCCAGCATTTT.